The source of this TCR beta chain is a study of T cells after yellow fever vaccination. The CDR3 is 12 residues long. Deletions cut 1 base from V and 5 bases from J, with 6 bases between. This clonotype was observed at least ten times. TCRdb recomputed calls from the 5' RACE reads with MiXCR, one row per CDR3 protein. Of just under 600,000 distinct CDR3 sequences listed, roughly 14% are singletons. This chain joins TRBV12-3 or TRBV12-4 and TRBJ2-7; perhaps TRBD2 as D (5 bases). This sequence originates from a man between 25 and 39 years old who received the YFV17D yellow fever vaccine. The input for sequencing was PBMCs, taken on the day of the yellow fever booster vaccination. The CDR3 nucleotides read TGTGCCAGCAGTTTAGAGGGAGACGAGCAGTACTTC. It translates to CASSLEGDEQYF.